The 4 T cell receptor beta chains below were found in one sample sequenced in a study of tumor-infiltrating lymphocytes in primary liver carcinoma. Unsorted whole blood yielded the blood RNA, and germline DNA was also extracted. cDNA specific to TCR beta was made from approximately 0.55 ug of total RNA, with a constant-region primer employed for priming. TCR beta libraries came from three nested multiplex PCR rounds using slightly modified ARM-PCR. Amplification in the first two PCR rounds was performed using TRBV1-TRBV30 forward primers and a C-beta reverse primer for approximately 10 cycles each. TCRdb processed the multiplex PCR reads anew with MiXCR; each CDR3 protein has one entry. In the table there are fewer than 400,000 distinct CDR3 sequences, more than 55% of which are singletons. The sequenced sample consisted of peripheral blood. These receptors were obtained from a middle-aged man with primary liver carcinoma and hepatitis B virus infection.

The chain uses TRBV2 and TRBJ1-2; no definite D call. The V and J ends lost 6 bases and 7 bases respectively, with 15 bases between them. The CDR3 contains 13 residues. CDR1 SNHLY and CDR2 FYNNEI come from the germline V gene. DNA for the CDR3: TGTGCCAGCAGGGAACACAGTCTCCTTGGCTACACCTTC. Translation gives CASREHSLLGYTF.

Notes on this clonotype: Compared with germline, one end of the junction differs, possibly owing to a read error. The chain carries TRBV30 and TRBJ2-3; tentatively, D is TRBD2 (6 bases). Germline V gene sequence: CDR1 GTSNPN, CDR2 SVGIG (reference sequence). The CDR3 is 15 residues long. CDR3 amino acids: CAWSLLGTSTDMQYF. DNA for the CDR3: TGTGCCTGGAGTCTACTAGGCACTAGCACAGATATGCAGTATTTT.

With respect to this clonotype: Germline and junction disagree at one end, which may indicate a read error. The gene calls are TRBV5-8 and TRBJ1-5, with D unresolved. CDR1 is SGHTS, CDR2 YDEGEE, per germline. The CDR3 sequence is 14 residues long. CDR3 sequence reads: CVSSLVGNNQPQHF. The CDR3 nucleotides are TGTGTCAGCAGCTTGGTTGGCAACAATCAGCCCCAGCATTTT.

The gene calls are TRBV5-8 and TRBJ2-2; TRBD1 matches 7 bases. The CDR3 consists of 15 residues. Germline V gene data show CDR1 as SGHTS and CDR2 as YDEGEE. Trimming cost V 4 bases and J 5 bases; bases outside gene matches: 8. The CDR3 reads CASSPQGSGTGELFF. As DNA, the CDR3 is TGTGCCAGCAGCCCACAGGGGTCGGGTACCGGGGAGCTGTTTTTT.